One sample yielded the 11 T cell receptor beta chains listed below, sequenced in a study of shared clonotypes between healthy human individuals. Method: immunoSEQ multiplex PCR; TCRdb's copy keeps in-frame clones and lacks some. Here the sample spans around 600,000 clones, approximately 95% being singletons. Terminally differentiated effector memory CD45RA+ cells were left out of the naive CD8 fraction, which was CD45RO-negative and positively selected for CCR7. Material for sequencing was naive CD8+ T cells sorted from blood. The receptors were gathered from a woman between 25 and 40 years old in good health.

DNA for the CDR3: TGTGCCATCAGTGTGGGACTAGCGGGGGGCAATGAGCAGTTCTTC. Its protein is CAISVGLAGGNEQFF. The V gene is TRBV10-3, the J gene TRBJ2-1; 15 bases fit TRBD2. J lost 6 bases, V lost 4 bases, and 1 base had no gene match. This CDR3 region has 15 residues. Germline assignment: CDR1 ENHRY and CDR2 SYGVKD.

In regard to this clone: The same CDR3 is also encoded by other DNA sequences in this sample. V is TRBV15 and J is TRBJ2-7; D gene ambiguous. This CDR3 region has 14 residues. Germline values: CDR1 LNHNV, CDR2 YYDKDF (reference sequence). Deletions cut 4 bases from V and 1 base from J, with 11 bases between. CDR3 nucleotide sequence: TGTGCCACCAGCACAACCGGGCCGTCCTACGAGCAGTACTTC. Amino acid sequence: CATSTTGPSYEQYF.

This clone has a single count. The chain recombines TRBV5-1 with TRBJ1-5; D call uncertain. CDR1 and CDR2 (germline): SGHRS, YFSETQ. The CDR3 runs 14 residues. V was pared by 0 bases and J by 4 bases, with 8 bases between. CDR3 bases: TGCGCCAGCAGCTTGGAAGGTAAAAATCAGCCCCAGCATTTT. Its translation: CASSLEGKNQPQHF.

The V gene is TRBV5-4, the J gene TRBJ1-3, with no clear D. CDR1 is SGHNT, CDR2 YYREEE, per germline (reference sequence). V shed 0 bases and J shed 0 bases, with 7 bases lying between them. The CDR3 has 15 amino acids. CDR3 nucleotides: TGTGCCAGCAGCTTGGACGCCGGCTCTGGAAACACCATATATTTT. Translation: CASSLDAGSGNTIYF.

The gene calls are TRBV11-3 and TRBJ2-1, with TRBD2 identical over 11 bases. The CDR3 covers 15 residues. Germline CDR1 and CDR2: SGHNT and YENEEA. V dropped 5 bases and J dropped 7; count of bases not matched to a gene: 7. In nucleotides, the CDR3 is TGTGCCAGCAGCCACACTAGCGGGAGATTGAATGAGCAGTTCTTC. Its protein product is CASSHTSGRLNEQFF.

CDR3 loop: CASSLALYTGELFF. The CDR3 bases are TGCGCCAGCTCTCTAGCGCTCTACACCGGGGAGCTGTTTTTT. The V and J genes are TRBV10-2 and TRBJ2-2; D is possibly TRBD2 (6 bases). Trimming pared 8 bases from V and 3 bases from J, leaving 13 bases between. The CDR3 runs to 14 residues. From germline, CDR1 is WSHSY and CDR2 SAAADI.

This chain joins TRBV11-2 and TRBJ2-2, with 8 bases lining up with TRBD1. This CDR3 comprises 17 residues. Losses at the gene ends were 5 bases for V and 1 base for J; bases not matched to a gene: 9. CDR1 is SGHAT, CDR2 FQNNGV, per germline. The CDR3 sequence: CASSHPGGELNTGELFF. CDR3 bases: TGTGCCAGCAGCCACCCAGGGGGCGAACTGAACACCGGGGAGCTGTTTTTT. The full variable domain, rest sourced from reference TRBV11-2 and TRBJ2-2, is EAGVAQSPRYKIIEKRQSVAFWCNPISGHATLYWYQQILGQGPKLLIQFQNNGVVDDSQLPKDRFSAERLKGVDSTLKIQPAKLEDSAVYLCASSHPGGELNTGELFFGEGSRLTVL.

J is TRBJ2-1 and V is TRBV27; the D is unclear. Germline V gene data show CDR1 as MNHEY and CDR2 as SMNVEV (reference sequence). The CDR3 is 16 residues long. Trimming took 5 bases from V and 2 from J, leaving 16 bases between them. This chain's CDR3 is CASSPRTPVPYNEQFF. The CDR3 nucleotides read TGTGCCAGCAGTCCCCGCACCCCGGTTCCCTACAATGAGCAGTTCTTC.

This clone appeared a single time. This chain connects TRBV9 to TRBJ2-4, with 9 positions matching TRBD1. The germline CDR1 and CDR2 sequences are SGDLS and YYNGEE. J lost 4 bases, V lost 10 bases, and 12 bases had no gene match. This CDR3 has 15 amino acids. For the CDR3, the DNA is TGTGCCTCCAGGGGGGACAGGGTAATAAAAAACATTCAGTACTTC. As protein: CASRGDRVIKNIQYF.

V and J are TRBV27 and TRBJ2-3; 10 nucleotides match TRBD2. The CDR3 contains 16 residues. The ends lost 3 bases at V and 3 bases at J; junction bases unmatched: 6. Germline lookup yields CDR1 MNHEY and CDR2 SMNVEV (reference sequence). Here the CDR3 reads CASSLTSGLPTDTQYF. In DNA form, the CDR3 reads TGTGCCAGCAGTTTGACTAGCGGGTTACCGACAGATACGCAGTATTTT.

This clone has just one count. J is TRBJ2-7 and V is TRBV6-5; no reliable D call. The V gene lost 2 bases and the J gene lost 3 bases, with 11 bases spanning the gap. The CDR3 covers 14 residues. The germline V gene has CDR1 MNHEY and CDR2 SVGAGI. CDR3 residues: CASSYGPTNYEQYF. The CDR3 DNA follows: TGTGCCAGCAGTTACGGGCCAACGAACTACGAGCAGTACTTC.